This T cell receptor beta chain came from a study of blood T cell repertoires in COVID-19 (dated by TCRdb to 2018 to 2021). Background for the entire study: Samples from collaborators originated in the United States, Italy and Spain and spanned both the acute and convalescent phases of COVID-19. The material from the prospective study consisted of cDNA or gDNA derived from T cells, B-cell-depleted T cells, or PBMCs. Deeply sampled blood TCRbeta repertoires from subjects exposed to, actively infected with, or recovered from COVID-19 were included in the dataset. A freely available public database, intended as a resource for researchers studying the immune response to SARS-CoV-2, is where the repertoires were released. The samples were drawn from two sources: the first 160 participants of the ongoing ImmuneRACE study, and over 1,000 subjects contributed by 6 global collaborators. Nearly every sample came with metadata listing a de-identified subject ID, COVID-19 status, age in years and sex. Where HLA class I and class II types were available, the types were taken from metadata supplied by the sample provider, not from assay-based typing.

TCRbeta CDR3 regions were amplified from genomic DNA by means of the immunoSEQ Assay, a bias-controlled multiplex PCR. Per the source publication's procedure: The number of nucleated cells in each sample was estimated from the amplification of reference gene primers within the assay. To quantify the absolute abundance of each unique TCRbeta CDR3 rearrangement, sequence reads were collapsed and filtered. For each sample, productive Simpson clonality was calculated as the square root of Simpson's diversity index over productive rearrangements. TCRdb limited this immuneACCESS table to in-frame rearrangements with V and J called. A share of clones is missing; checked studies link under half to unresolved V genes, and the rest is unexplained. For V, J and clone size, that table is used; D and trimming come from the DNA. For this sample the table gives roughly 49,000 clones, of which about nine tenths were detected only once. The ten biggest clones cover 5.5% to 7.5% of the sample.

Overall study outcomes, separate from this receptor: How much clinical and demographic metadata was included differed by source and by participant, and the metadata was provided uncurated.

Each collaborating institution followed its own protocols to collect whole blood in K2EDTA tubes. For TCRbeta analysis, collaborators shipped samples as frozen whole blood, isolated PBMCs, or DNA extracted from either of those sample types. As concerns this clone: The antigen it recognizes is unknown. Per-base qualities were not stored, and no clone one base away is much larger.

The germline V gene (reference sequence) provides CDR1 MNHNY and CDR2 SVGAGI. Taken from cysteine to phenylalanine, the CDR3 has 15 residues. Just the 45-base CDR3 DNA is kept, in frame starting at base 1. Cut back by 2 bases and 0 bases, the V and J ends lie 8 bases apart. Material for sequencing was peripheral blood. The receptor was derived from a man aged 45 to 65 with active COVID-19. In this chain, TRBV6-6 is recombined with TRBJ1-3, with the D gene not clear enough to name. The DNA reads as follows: TGTGCCAGCAGTTACGCCGACAACTCTGGAAACACCATATATTTT. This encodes CASSYADNSGNTIYF.